The entry below describes one TCR beta chain. No antigen is known for it. Specified treatment: 19 received Ad26.COV2.S at low or high dose, single or two shots; roughly 5 received placebo; per-sample allocation not given. Sample collection was performed on day 63 after the first vaccine or placebo injection. This specimen comes from a study of Ad26.COV2.S vaccination and SARS-CoV-2 variants. Measured with immunoSEQ multiplex PCR; TCRdb has only the in-frame clones, and not every one. The sample gives 450,000 to 550,000 clones, roughly nine tenths of which show up once; just over 2.5% is in the top ten. Study results and limitations: Responses of spike-specific T cells (both CD8+ and CD4+) reportedly showed substantial breadth after vaccination.

Sequencing used peripheral blood, obtained in a trial of Ad26.COV2.S vaccine versus placebo. The TCR was taken from a person aged 18-60 years who received the Ad26.COV2.S COVID-19 vaccine or a placebo.

The CDR3 spells CASSWQSIGGISPLHF. Here the CDR3 DNA reads TGTGCCAGTAGTTGGCAGTCGATAGGGGGAATTTCACCCCTCCACTTT. V gene TRBV19 combines with J gene TRBJ1-6; TRBD1 is a possible D gene (6 bases). V was pared by 5 bases and J by 9 bases, with 20 bases between. Germline CDR1 and CDR2: LNHDA and SQIVND (reference sequence). The CDR3 spans 16 residues.